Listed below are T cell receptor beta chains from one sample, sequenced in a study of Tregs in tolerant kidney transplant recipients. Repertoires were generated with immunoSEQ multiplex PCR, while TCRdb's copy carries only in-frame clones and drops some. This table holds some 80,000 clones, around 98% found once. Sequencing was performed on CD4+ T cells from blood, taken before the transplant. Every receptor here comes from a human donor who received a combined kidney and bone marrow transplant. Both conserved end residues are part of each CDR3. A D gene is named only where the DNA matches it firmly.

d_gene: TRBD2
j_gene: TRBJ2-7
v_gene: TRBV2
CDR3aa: CASSKSGTREQYF
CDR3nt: TGTGCCAGCAGTAAAAGCGGGACGCGAGAGCAGTACTTC

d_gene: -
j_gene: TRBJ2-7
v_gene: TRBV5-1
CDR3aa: CASSLEGLQASEQYF
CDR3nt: TGCGCCAGCAGCTTGGAGGGACTTCAGGCGTCGGAGCAGTACTTC

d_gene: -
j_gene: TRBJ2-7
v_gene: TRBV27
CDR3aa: CASTQVLGRGYEQYF
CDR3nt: TGTGCCAGCACCCAGGTCCTCGGCAGGGGCTACGAGCAGTACTTC

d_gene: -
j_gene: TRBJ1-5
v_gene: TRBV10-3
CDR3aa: CAIQGYSNQPQHF
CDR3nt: TGTGCCATACAGGGTTATAGCAATCAGCCCCAGCATTTT

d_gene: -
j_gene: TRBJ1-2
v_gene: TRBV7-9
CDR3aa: CASSPQPGGYTF
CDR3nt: TGTGCCAGCAGCCCCCAGCCCGGGGGCTACACCTTC

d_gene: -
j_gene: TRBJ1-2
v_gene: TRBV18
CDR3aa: CASSPTGGVYGYTF
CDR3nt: TGTGCCAGCTCACCGACGGGGGGGGTCTATGGCTACACCTTC

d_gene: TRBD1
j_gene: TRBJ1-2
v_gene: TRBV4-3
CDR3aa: CASSQDRTGVGYTF
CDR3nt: TGCGCCAGCAGCCAAGATAGGACAGGGGTTGGCTACACCTTC

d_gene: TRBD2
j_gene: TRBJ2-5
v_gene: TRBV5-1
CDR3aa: CASSLGLAGEQETQYF
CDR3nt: TGCGCCAGCAGCTTAGGACTAGCGGGAGAGCAAGAGACCCAGTACTTC

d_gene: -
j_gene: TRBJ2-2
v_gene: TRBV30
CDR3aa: CAWSASRVGELFF
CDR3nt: TGTGCCTGGAGTGCGAGCAGGGTCGGGGAGCTGTTTTTT

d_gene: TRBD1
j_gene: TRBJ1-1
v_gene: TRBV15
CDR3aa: CATSRGTGEGNTEAFF
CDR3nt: TGTGCCACCAGCAGAGGGACAGGGGAAGGAAACACTGAAGCTTTCTTT

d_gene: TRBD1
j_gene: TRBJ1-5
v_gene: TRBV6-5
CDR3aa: CASSHRGREPQHF
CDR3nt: TGTGCCAGCAGTCACAGGGGCAGGGAGCCCCAGCATTTT

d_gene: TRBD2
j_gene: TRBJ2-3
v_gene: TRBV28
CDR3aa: CASSLAGSSTDTQYF
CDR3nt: TGTGCCAGCAGTCTAGCGGGGTCTAGCACAGATACGCAGTATTTT

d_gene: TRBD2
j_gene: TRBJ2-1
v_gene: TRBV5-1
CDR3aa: CASSNPLGGAYNEQFF
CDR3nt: TGCGCCAGCAGCAATCCTCTGGGAGGGGCCTACAATGAGCAGTTCTTC

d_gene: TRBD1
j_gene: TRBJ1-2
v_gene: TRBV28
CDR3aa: CASSLMGQGDYGYTF
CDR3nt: TGTGCCAGCAGTTTAATGGGTCAGGGGGACTATGGCTACACCTTC

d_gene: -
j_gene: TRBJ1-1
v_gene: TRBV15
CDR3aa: CATSFYTDTEAFF
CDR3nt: TGTGCCACCAGCTTTTATACAGACACTGAAGCTTTCTTT

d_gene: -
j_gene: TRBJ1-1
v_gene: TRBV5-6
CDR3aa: CASSLYGRNTEAFF
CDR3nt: TGTGCCAGCAGCTTGTATGGGAGGAACACTGAAGCTTTCTTT

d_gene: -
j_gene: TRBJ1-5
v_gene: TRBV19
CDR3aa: CASRYRSNQPQHF
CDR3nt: TGTGCCAGCAGGTATCGGAGCAATCAGCCCCAGCATTTT

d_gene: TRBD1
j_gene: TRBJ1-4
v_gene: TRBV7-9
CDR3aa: CASSTNRGSEKLFF
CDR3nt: TGTGCCAGCAGTACCAACAGGGGAAGCGAAAAACTGTTTTTT

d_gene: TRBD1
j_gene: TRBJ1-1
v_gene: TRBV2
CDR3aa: CASSRDRVRITEAFF
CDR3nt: TGTGCCAGCAGTCGGGACAGGGTGAGGATCACTGAAGCTTTCTTT

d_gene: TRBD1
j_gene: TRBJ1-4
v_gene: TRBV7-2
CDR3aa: CASSLVRDRLREKLFF
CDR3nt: TGTGCCAGCAGCTTAGTGCGGGACAGGTTGAGGGAAAAACTGTTTTTT